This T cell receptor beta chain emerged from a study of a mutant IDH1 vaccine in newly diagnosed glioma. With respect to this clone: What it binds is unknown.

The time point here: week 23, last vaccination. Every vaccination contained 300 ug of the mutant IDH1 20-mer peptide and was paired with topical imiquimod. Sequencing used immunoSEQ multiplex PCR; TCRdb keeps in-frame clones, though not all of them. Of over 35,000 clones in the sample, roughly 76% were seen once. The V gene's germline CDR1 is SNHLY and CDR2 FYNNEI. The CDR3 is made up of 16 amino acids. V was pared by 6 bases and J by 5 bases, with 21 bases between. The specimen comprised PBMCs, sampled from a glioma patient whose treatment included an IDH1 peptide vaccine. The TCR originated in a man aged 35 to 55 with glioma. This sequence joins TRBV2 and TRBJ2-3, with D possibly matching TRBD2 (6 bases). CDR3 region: CASRPFHGGVRDTQYF. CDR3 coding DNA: TGTGCCAGCAGACCTTTCCACGGGGGAGTGAGAGATACGCAGTATTTT.